Presented here are 27 T cell receptor beta chains from one specimen sequenced in a study of T cell repertoires in cytomegalovirus infection. TCRdb used MiXCR to reprocess the reads, holding one entry per CDR3 protein. Of approximately 770,000 distinct CDR3 sequences in the sample, roughly 28% were seen once. No antigen has been identified for these receptors. The sequenced sample was cultured CD8+ T cells from PBMCs, obtained from culture after CMV antigen stimulation. These TCRs come from a human donor in good health (CMV status not recorded). Some clones in this sample may be carry-over from other donors' samples.

This clonotype appeared a few times. The rearrangement uses TRBV7-1 and TRBJ2-3; 9 positions agree with TRBD2. TRBV7-1 is marked as an open reading frame, function uncertain. The CDR3 contains 15 residues. V shed 6 bases, J shed 10 bases, and the junction held 14 bases outside the gene matches. The CDR3 loop reads CASSRPTSGLRAQYF. For the CDR3, the DNA is TGTGCCAGCAGTCGCCCGACTAGCGGTCTCCGGGCGCAGTATTTT.

A few counts support this clonotype. V gene TRBV6-5 combines with J gene TRBJ1-1; D is possibly TRBD1 (6 bases). V dropped 2 bases and J dropped 3 bases, with 10 bases sitting between them. This CDR3 has 14 amino acids. Germline CDR1 reads MNHEY; CDR2 reads SVGAGI. The CDR3 DNA reads as TGTGCCAGCAGTTACGGACAGCAGTACACTGAAGCTTTCTTT. Encoded protein: CASSYGQQYTEAFF.

The sample holds many counts of this clonotype. This chain connects TRBV7-6 to TRBJ2-4; D may be TRBD1 (6 bases). Germline lookup yields CDR1 SGHVS and CDR2 FNYEAQ. The CDR3 loop spans 18 amino acids. V shed 1 base and J shed 3 bases, with 19 bases lying between them. This CDR3 reads CASSLGPSAGQNKNIQYF. In DNA form, the CDR3 reads TGTGCCAGCAGCTTAGGCCCTAGTGCAGGACAGAACAAAAACATTCAGTACTTC.

This clonotype was observed a few times. The chain uses TRBV20-1 and TRBJ2-1; possible D gene TRBD2, 6 bases. V lost 1 base and J lost 13, with 17 bases in between. Germline CDR1 and CDR2: DFQATT and SNEGSKA (reference sequence). The CDR3 runs 13 residues. CDR3 protein: CSARGGGAAFQFF. The CDR3 nucleotides are TGCAGTGCTAGAGGAGGCGGGGCGGCGTTTCAGTTCTTC.

This clonotype was detected a few times. The V and J genes are TRBV7-9 and TRBJ2-2, with 9 bases that match TRBD1. CDR3 length: 17 amino acids. In germline, CDR1 is SEHNR, CDR2 FQNEAQ (reference sequence). V gave up 5 bases and J gave up 4 bases; unmatched junction bases: 11. CDR3 residues: CASSPRGRTGATGELFF. CDR3 nucleotide sequence: TGTGCCAGCAGCCCCCGTGGCCGGACAGGGGCCACCGGGGAGCTGTTTTTT.

This clonotype has a count of ten or more. V usage is TRBV12-3 or TRBV12-4 and J usage is TRBJ1-5, with D possibly being TRBD1 (6 bases). Between the trimmed V and J ends, which lost 5 bases and 4 bases, there was a span of 18 bases. The CDR3 is 16 residues long. CDR3 coding DNA: TGTGCCAGCAGTCCCTCGGGGCAGGGGAGTAATCAGCCCCAGCATTTT. Protein sequence: CASSPSGQGSNQPQHF.

This chain joins TRBV2 and TRBJ1-5; D not resolved. Germline CDR1 SNHLY, CDR2 FYNNEI. The CDR3 has 15 residues. Trimming pared 5 bases from V and 7 bases from J, leaving 18 bases between. The CDR3 bases are TGTGCCAGCAGTCAGAGGGCGTCTCGTTGGCAGCCCCAGCATTTT. Amino acids: CASSQRASRWQPQHF.

The rearrangement uses TRBV9 and TRBJ2-5; D unclear. V was shortened by 4 bases and J by 2 bases, with 12 bases between the two germline ends. The CDR3 consists of 14 residues. Germline values: CDR1 SGDLS, CDR2 YYNGEE. CDR3 amino acids: CASSTFSGQETQYF. The CDR3 DNA follows: TGTGCCAGCAGCACTTTCTCGGGTCAAGAGACCCAGTACTTC.

This sequence joins TRBV5-1 and TRBJ2-1; D possibly corresponds to TRBD2 (6 bases). Deletions cut 3 bases from V and 3 bases from J, with 7 bases between. Germline V gives CDR1 SGHRS, CDR2 YFSETQ. The CDR3 sequence is 13 residues long. The CDR3 sequence: CASSSEGYNEQFF. CDR3 bases: TGCGCCAGCAGCTCGGAGGGCTACAATGAGCAGTTCTTC.

This clonotype was detected ten times or more. The CDR3 here is CASSPGHQPQHF. The CDR3 region has the DNA TGTGCCAGCAGTCCTGGGCATCAGCCCCAGCATTTT. This chain joins TRBV12-3 or TRBV12-4 and TRBJ1-5; no clear D. The CDR3 loop spans 12 amino acids. Trimming left V 5 bases short and J 5 bases short, with 7 bases between.

This clonotype was detected a few times. This rearrangement joins TRBV7-8 to TRBJ1-1; D is perhaps TRBD1 (5 bases). Per the germline V gene, CDR1 is SGHVS and CDR2 is FQNEAQ. This CDR3 has 15 residues. Trimming removed 1 base at V and 7 bases at J, with 16 bases between. CDR3 loop: CASSLEVAGKVEAFF. In DNA form, the CDR3 reads TGTGCCAGCAGCTTAGAGGTAGCAGGGAAGGTTGAAGCTTTCTTT.

V is TRBV4-1 and J is TRBJ2-1; tentative D call: TRBD1 (6 bases). V lost 4 bases, J lost 2 bases, and 12 bases lay in between. The CDR3 consists of 15 residues. The germline V gene encodes CDR1 MGHRA and CDR2 YSYEKL. Here the CDR3 DNA reads TGCGCCAGCAGCCTAACCCGGGACACCTACAATGAGCAGTTCTTC. This sequence encodes CASSLTRDTYNEQFF.

Many counts were recorded for this clonotype. This sequence joins TRBV4-1 and TRBJ2-3, with a possible D match to TRBD1 (6 bases). The CDR3 extends over 16 amino acids. The germline V and J ends were trimmed by 0 bases and 6 bases, with 16 bases remaining between them. The germline V gene encodes CDR1 MGHRA and CDR2 YSYEKL. The CDR3 nucleotides are TGCGCCAGCAGCCAAGATTGGGATCCGAGGGGGGATACGCAGTATTTT. Translating it yields CASSQDWDPRGDTQYF.

This clonotype was counted many times. The V call is TRBV7-6, the J call TRBJ2-6, with D unclear. The V end lost 5 bases, the J end lost 2 bases, and 7 bases lay between the germline ends. Germline CDR1 and CDR2: SGHVS and FNYEAQ. The CDR3 is 14 amino acids. The CDR3 is CASSPRTGANVLTF. For the CDR3, the DNA is TGTGCCAGCAGCCCAAGAACTGGGGCCAACGTCCTGACTTTC.

This clonotype was recorded at least ten times. V usage is TRBV7-2 and J usage is TRBJ2-2; D gene ambiguous. V was clipped by 1 base and J by 4 bases, with 13 bases between them. The length of the CDR3 is 16 residues. Germline loops: CDR1 SGHTA, CDR2 FQGNSA. Here the CDR3 DNA reads TGTGCCAGCAGCTTAGTGCAAGTCAGAGTCACCGGGGAGCTGTTTTTT. Translation gives CASSLVQVRVTGELFF.

This chain links TRBV6-6 with TRBJ1-5; no clear D gene. Trimming removed 7 bases at V and 4 bases at J, with 17 bases between. The CDR3 is 15 residues long. CDR1 and CDR2 (germline): MNHNY, SVGAGI (reference sequence). The CDR3 reads CASTPRRVGNQPQHF. The DNA for the CDR3 is TGTGCCAGCACCCCCCGGAGGGTAGGGAATCAGCCCCAGCATTTT.

The chain joins TRBV15 to TRBJ2-5; D ambiguous. Germline V gene sequence: CDR1 LNHNV, CDR2 YYDKDF (reference sequence). The ends were cut back, 6 bases at V and 1 base at J, with 15 bases in the middle. This CDR3 has 15 residues. CDR3 bases: TGTGCCACCAGTCCCGACGGCATGATCCAAGAGACCCAGTACTTC. Amino acids: CATSPDGMIQETQYF.

The gene calls are TRBV14 and TRBJ2-1, with no clear D. The CDR3 covers 15 residues. Germline V CDR1 and CDR2: SGHDN, FVKESK. The V end lost 1 base, the J end lost 5 bases, and 12 bases lay between the germline ends. The CDR3 DNA is TGTGCCAGCAGCCAAGCGTGGGATCCCGACAATGAGCAGTTCTTC. Translation: CASSQAWDPDNEQFF.

This clonotype has a single count. The gene calls are TRBV7-3 and TRBJ1-2; tentative D call: TRBD1 (5 bases). Between the trimmed V and J ends, which lost 4 bases and 6 bases, there was a span of 18 bases. From germline, CDR1 is SGHTA and CDR2 FQGTGA. The CDR3 contains 15 residues. CDR3 sequence: CASSSPPISGNGYTF. The CDR3 DNA follows: TGTGCCAGCAGCTCCCCTCCTATATCAGGGAATGGCTACACCTTC.

This clonotype was seen repeatedly, ten times or more. The CDR3 region has the DNA TGTGCCAGCAGCTATTCCGGGGTGAACACTGAAGCTTTCTTT. It yields the protein CASSYSGVNTEAFF. The chain uses TRBV6-5 and TRBJ1-1; unclear D gene. In germline, CDR1 is MNHEY, CDR2 SVGAGI. The CDR3 loop spans 14 amino acids. Between the trimmed V and J ends, which lost 6 bases and 0 bases, there was a span of 11 bases.

This sequence joins TRBV24-1 and TRBJ2-3; TRBD2 agrees at 10 bases. Germline CDR1 reads KGHDR; CDR2 reads SFDVKD. The ends lost 3 bases at V and 2 bases at J; junction bases unmatched: 7. This CDR3 spans 17 amino acids. CDR3 protein: CATSDLRTSGDTDTQYF. DNA of the CDR3: TGTGCCACCAGTGATCTTCGGACTAGCGGAGACACAGATACGCAGTATTTT.

V is TRBV7-9 and J is TRBJ2-2; D is unclear. CDR1 is SEHNR and CDR2 is FQNEAQ in the germline V gene (reference sequence). This CDR3 has 15 residues. V gave up 5 bases and J gave up 4 bases, with 14 bases separating them. CDR3 nucleotide sequence: TGTGCCAGCAGCCCGAAAGTGATGGGCACCGGGGAGCTGTTTTTT. Protein sequence: CASSPKVMGTGELFF.

The chain uses TRBV6-1 and TRBJ2-1, with D possibly TRBD1 on 6 matching bases. This CDR3 region has 16 residues. Germline values: CDR1 MNHNS, CDR2 SASEGT. The germline V and J ends were trimmed by 2 bases and 2 bases, with 13 bases remaining between them. The CDR3 DNA reads TGTGCCAGCAGTGAACCCCCAGGGGCAGCCTACAATGAGCAGTTCTTC. It translates to CASSEPPGAAYNEQFF.

Points on this clonotype: Given a much more abundant clone one base away, this may be a read error. The chain carries TRBV10-2 and TRBJ2-3, with 7 bases aligning to TRBD2. This CDR3 is 16 amino acids long. V was pared by 6 bases and J by 3 bases, with 12 bases of the junction left unmatched. Germline V CDR1 and CDR2: WSHSY, SAAADI. CDR3 sequence reads: CASSWVVGGRTDTQYF. The CDR3 DNA follows: TGCGCCAGCAGCTGGGTGGTGGGGGGGAGGACAGATACGCAGTATTTT.

This clonotype was found a few times. The V gene is TRBV11-1, the J gene TRBJ2-5, with 7 positions matching TRBD1. V trimming: 11 bases; J trimming: 2 bases; junction bases outside the gene matches: 11. Germline assignment: CDR1 SGHAT and CDR2 FQDESV (reference sequence). The CDR3 spans 14 residues. CDR3 coding DNA: TGTGCCGGAATACAGGGGCTGAGGCAAGAGACCCAGTACTTC. It is translated as CAGIQGLRQETQYF.

The table lists this clonotype with a few counts. This rearrangement joins TRBV6-5 to TRBJ2-5, with 9 bases lining up with TRBD1. The germline gives CDR1 MNHEY, CDR2 SVGAGI. The V and J ends lost 0 bases and 5 bases, in that order; junction bases with no gene match: 4. The CDR3 is 15 amino acids. The DNA of the CDR3 is TGTGCCAGCAGTTACTCAGGGACAGGGTATGAGACCCAGTACTTC. This sequence encodes CASSYSGTGYETQYF.

The chain employs TRBV7-9 and TRBJ1-4; TRBD1 agrees at 8 bases. V dropped 5 bases and J dropped 13; count of bases not matched to a gene: 6. Germline V gene sequence: CDR1 SEHNR, CDR2 FQNEAQ (reference sequence). The CDR3 has 12 amino acids. The CDR3 reads CASSPDREALFF. The DNA for the CDR3 is TGTGCCAGCAGCCCGGACAGGGAAGCACTGTTTTTT.